This passage covers 5 T cell receptor beta chains from one sample sequenced in a study of OX40 agonist ivuxolimab in advanced cancers. Sequenced by immunoSEQ multiplex PCR; TCRdb stores in-frame clones only, minus some. The sample lists about 80,000 clones, roughly 87% occurring once. Sequences were derived from CD4+ or CD8+ T cells sorted from blood, sampled in a trial of the OX40 agonist ivuxolimab. These receptors were obtained from an adult with an advanced solid tumor such as melanoma, head and neck, liver or kidney cancer.

V usage is TRBV10-3 and J usage is TRBJ2-7; possibly TRBD2 for D (6 bases). The V gene lost 3 bases and the J gene lost 7 bases, with 16 bases spanning the gap. The V gene's germline CDR1 is ENHRY and CDR2 SYGVKD. There are 14 residues in the CDR3. CDR3 in DNA: TGTGCCATCAGTGAAGTAGCGGCCGCGGGAGAGCAGTACTTC. This codes for CAISEVAAAGEQYF.

This chain connects TRBV7-9 to TRBJ2-5; the match to TRBD1 covers 7 bases. This CDR3 spans 14 amino acids. J lost 5 bases, V lost 6 bases, and 9 bases had no gene match. The germline V gene encodes CDR1 SEHNR and CDR2 FQNEAQ (reference sequence). The CDR3 nucleotides read TGTGCCAGCAGAGGGGGCTGGACCTCGGAGACCCAGTACTTC. This codes for CASRGGWTSETQYF.

The chain is built from TRBV30 and TRBJ1-3; D unresolved. Looked up from germline, CDR1 is GTSNPN and CDR2 is SVGIG (reference sequence). Trimming shortened V by 0 bases and J by 1 base, and 13 bases separated the two germline ends. The CDR3 sequence is 16 residues long. The CDR3 loop is CAWSVSTASSGNTIYF. CDR3 nucleotides: TGTGCCTGGAGTGTATCTACAGCTAGTTCTGGAAACACCATATATTTT.

The CDR3 region has the DNA TGTGCCAGCAGCGTAGAGGTCGAGAACACTGAAGCTTTCTTT. It codes for CASSVEVENTEAFF. The chain joins TRBV9 to TRBJ1-1; D gene ambiguous. V lost 0 bases to trimming and J lost 1 base, with 7 bases between them. The CDR3 sequence is 14 residues long. The germline V gene has CDR1 SGDLS and CDR2 YYNGEE. The entire variable domain, with the rest obtained from reference TRBV9 and TRBJ1-1, is as follows: DSGVTQTPKHLITATGQRVTLRCSPRSGDLSVYWYQQSLDQGLQFLIQYYNGEERAKGNILERFSAQQFPDLHSELNLSSLELGDSALYFCASSVEVENTEAFFGQGTRLTVV.

J is TRBJ1-2 and V is TRBV6-5, with D perhaps TRBD1 (5 bases). This CDR3 region has 13 residues. V was cut by 2 bases and J by 8 bases, with 12 bases left in between. Germline assignment: CDR1 MNHEY and CDR2 SVGAGI. The CDR3 is CASSYEGPRGYTF. CDR3 DNA: TGTGCCAGCAGTTACGAGGGGCCGAGGGGCTACACCTTC.